This T cell receptor beta chain was captured in a study of blood T cell repertoires in COVID-19. The overall study: COVID-19 samples, acute and convalescent, were from the United States, Italy and Spain. Sources were T cells, B-cell-depleted T cells, or PBMCs; the material itself was cDNA or gDNA.

The CDR3 covers 15 residues. Germline V gene data show CDR1 as SGHRS and CDR2 as YFSETQ. The junction had 11 bases not matched to a gene; V was cut back by 3 bases and J by 13 bases. Authors' data handling: Estimates of nucleated cell counts were drawn from the amplification of reference gene primers. Sequencing used immunoSEQ multiplex PCR; TCRdb keeps in-frame clones, though not all of them. That table is the source of V, J and clone size, and D and trimming were worked out from the DNA. Among about 150,000 clones listed, over 70% were seen once. J is TRBJ2-1 and V is TRBV5-1, with 12 bases fitting TRBD2. The TCR originated in a human donor in a cohort sampled during active COVID-19. The source material was peripheral blood. In nucleotides, the CDR3 is TGCGCCAGCAGCTCAGCCGGGACTAGCGGGTCCATTCAGTTCTTC. It codes for CASSSAGTSGSIQFF.